A selection of T cell receptor beta chains follows, all from one sample in a study of blood T cell repertoires in COVID-19. Measured with immunoSEQ multiplex PCR; TCRdb has only the in-frame clones, and not every one. Of tens of thousands of clones listed, around 84% are singletons. Sequences were obtained from peripheral blood. The receptors come from a man aged 60-69 years with acute or convalescent COVID-19. The CDR3 runs from the conserved cysteine through the conserved F or W. A D gene is named only where the DNA matches it firmly. Size tells how often a clone was seen (once, few, many) or the class of an expanded clone, and some rows leave it out.

v_call	d_call	clone_size	j_call	cdr3_aa	cdr3_nt
TRBV27	-	-	TRBJ1-1	CASSGHRVLDTEAFF	TGTGCCAGCAGTGGCCACAGGGTCCTAGACACTGAAGCTTTCTTT
TRBV2	TRBD2	-	TRBJ2-1	CASMPGGTSYNEQFF	TGTGCCAGCATGCCGGGGGGGACATCCTACAATGAGCAGTTCTTC
TRBV11-2	-	-	TRBJ2-1	CASSLGPRDSYNEQFF	TGTGCCAGCAGCTTAGGTCCGCGGGACTCCTACAATGAGCAGTTCTTC
TRBV19	-	-	TRBJ2-2	CATRPQVITGELFF	TGTGCCACCCGTCCCCAGGTCATCACCGGGGAGCTGTTTTTT
TRBV6-5	TRBD2	medium-sized	TRBJ2-7	CASSYSITSGYEQYF	TGTGCCAGCAGTTACTCGATCACTAGCGGCTACGAGCAGTACTTC
TRBV19	-	-	TRBJ2-3	CASSPDWTDTQYF	TGTGCCAGTAGTCCTGACTGGACAGATACGCAGTATTTT
TRBV29-1	TRBD1	-	TRBJ2-1	CSVETAGTGVNEQFF	TGCAGCGTTGAAACAGCCGGGACAGGGGTCAATGAGCAGTTCTTC
TRBV24-1	TRBD2	-	TRBJ2-3	CATSDLAGPSPTSTDTQYF	TGTGCCACCAGTGATCTAGCGGGTCCATCTCCCACTAGCACAGATACGCAGTATTTT
TRBV10-3	TRBD1	-	TRBJ1-2	CAISDEGTANYGYTF	TGTGCCATCAGTGACGAGGGGACAGCTAACTATGGCTACACCTTC
TRBV12-3/TRBV12-4	-	-	TRBJ1-5	CASNADSNQPQHF	TGTGCCAGCAATGCGGATAGCAATCAGCCCCAGCATTTT
TRBV19	-	once	TRBJ2-4	CASRPRNPKNIQYF	TGTGCCAGCAGACCTAGAAACCCCAAAAACATTCAGTACTTC
TRBV11-2	-	few	TRBJ1-2	CASRGRGYGYTF	TGTGCCAGCAGAGGGAGGGGATATGGCTACACCTTC
TRBV9	TRBD1	-	TRBJ1-2	CASSPRQGYGYTF	TGTGCCAGCAGCCCAAGACAGGGCTATGGCTACACCTTC
TRBV5-5	-	once	TRBJ2-2	CASSLGGNTGELFF	TGTGCCAGCAGCTTGGGAGGGAACACCGGGGAGCTGTTTTTT
TRBV28	-	few	TRBJ2-2	CASSDTGELFF	TGTGCCAGCTCGGACACCGGGGAGCTGTTTTTT
TRBV4-2	TRBD2	-	TRBJ2-2	CASSQAGLAGFTGELFF	TGTGCCAGCAGCCAGGCGGGACTAGCGGGGTTCACCGGGGAGCTGTTTTTT
TRBV9	TRBD2	-	TRBJ2-2	CASSVASGEYGELFF	TGTGCCAGCAGCGTAGCTAGCGGGGAGTACGGGGAGCTGTTTTTT
TRBV7-7	-	-	TRBJ2-2	CASSPTAPGQGNTGELFF	TGTGCTAGCAGCCCAACGGCACCCGGGCAGGGGAACACCGGGGAGCTGTTTTTT
TRBV19	TRBD2	-	TRBJ2-3	CASSIDLFRGGPTDTQYF	TGTGCCAGTAGTATAGATCTATTCCGCGGGGGACCCACAGATACGCAGTATTTT
TRBV3-1/TRBV3-2	-	once	TRBJ1-5	CASSQDLSSNQPQHF	TGTGCCAGCAGCCAAGATCTGAGTAGCAATCAGCCCCAGCATTTT
TRBV5-1	-	-	TRBJ2-5	CASSPGSAGAQETQYF	TGCGCCAGCAGCCCTGGGTCTGCGGGGGCCCAAGAGACCCAGTACTTC
TRBV2	-	few	TRBJ1-1	CASSGDTNEAFF	TGTGCCAGCAGTGGGGACACGAATGAAGCTTTCTTT